The clone carrying this T cell receptor beta chain was seen once. Its antigen is as yet unknown. These data come from a study of T cells in Graves' hyperthyroidism and ophthalmopathy. Notes on the study in general: Most thyroid clonotypes with frequency above 0.001 were detected in blood.

Ophthalmopathy patients all had a Clinical Activity Score of at least 3, a NOSPECS grade of at least 4 and disease under 3 months old. Thyroid ultrasound and orbital computed tomography, with clinical symptoms and serum thyroxine and TRAb, informed diagnoses. Cells are PBMCs isolated from 10 ml of fresh blood. The CDR3 covers 13 residues. V was pared by 5 bases and J by 1 base, with 2 bases of the junction left unmatched. Germline V gives CDR1 DFQATT, CDR2 SNEGSKA (reference sequence). Regions amplified from RNA transcripts were the TCR beta CDR3 regions. An initial round of RT-PCR targeting the TCR CDR3 relied on the HTBI primer set. TCRdb independently ran MiXCR on the multiplex PCR reads; one entry per CDR3 protein. The sample records 400,000 to 500,000 distinct CDR3 sequences, roughly 14% being singletons.

The sequence derives from a man between 18 and 29 years old with Graves' ophthalmopathy. Sequencing used blood. V is TRBV20-1 and J is TRBJ1-1; 9 bases align to TRBD1. This CDR3 is CSAWDRENTEAFF. The CDR3 region has the DNA TGCAGTGCTTGGGACAGGGAGAACACTGAAGCTTTCTTT.